A few counts support the clone carrying this T cell receptor beta chain. The antigen remains unidentified. V was clipped by 5 bases and J by 11 bases, with 12 bases between them. The CDR3 covers 10 residues. CDR1 and CDR2 from the germline V gene are GTSNPN and SVGIG (reference sequence). This sample is drawn from a study of beta chain features in type 1 diabetes. The wider study: Investigators examined some 110,000,000 sorted cells across all samples. Whole-study findings and limits: Type 1 diabetes patients showed a moderate but significant shortening of TCRB CDR3s in all four CD4+ subsets.

Isolated RNA was reverse transcribed in full, so expressed TCRB transcripts were sequenced. Sequenced by immunoSEQ multiplex PCR; TCRdb stores in-frame clones only, minus some. The repertoire holds 230,000 or so clones, around 16% seen once, with about 0.078% in the top ten. Specimen: naive CD4+ T cells from blood. The chain has TRBV30 and TRBJ1-1; no reliable D call. This TCR was recovered from a young man with type 1 diabetes. The DNA of the CDR3 is TGTGCCTGGGGCCCCATCGGGGCTTTCTTT. As protein: CAWGPIGAFF.